Listed here are 14 T cell receptor beta chains from one sample, sequenced in a study of T cell repertoires in cytomegalovirus infection. MiXCR, run by TCRdb on the reads, gives a single entry per CDR3 protein. The sample shows roughly 280,000 distinct CDR3 sequences, approximately 10% of them seen only once. Sequencing was done on a sample of PBMCs. These receptors were obtained from a human donor in good health (CMV status not recorded). Some clones in this sample may be carry-over from other donors' samples.

The table lists this clonotype with many counts. The V and J genes are TRBV7-2 and TRBJ1-6, with D unclear. Germline V gene lookup returns CDR1 SGHTA and CDR2 FQGNSA. V dropped 3 bases and J dropped 7 bases, with 10 bases sitting between them. The CDR3 spans 14 residues. CDR3 DNA: TGTGCCAGCAGCTTTTCCGGGTCCAATTCACCCCTCCACTTT. Translated, it gives CASSFSGSNSPLHF.

This clonotype occurred many times. The chain is built from TRBV29-1 and TRBJ2-7; D gene ambiguous. Trimming cost V 4 bases and J 5 bases, with 9 bases left between them. Germline values: CDR1 SQVTM, CDR2 ANQGSEA. CDR3 size: 11 residues. DNA of the CDR3: TGCAGCGTTGCGGCAGTCAACGAGCAGTACTTC. Its translation is CSVAAVNEQYF.

This clonotype was seen ten or more times. CDR3 residues: CASSLDRATPGNTIYF. The CDR3 bases are TGTGCCAGCAGCTTAGATCGGGCGACCCCTGGAAACACCATATATTTT. This chain joins TRBV7-2 and TRBJ1-3, with no clear D. CDR3 length: 16 residues. From germline, CDR1 is SGHTA and CDR2 FQGNSA. V gave up 1 base and J gave up 2 bases, with 12 bases separating them.

This clonotype was counted at least ten times. The rearrangement joins TRBV28 to TRBJ1-2; 11 bases fit TRBD1. The length of the CDR3 is 15 residues. The V segment lost 7 bases and the J segment 3 bases; nucleotides outside the gene matches: 7. The V gene's germline CDR1 is MDHEN and CDR2 SYDVKM. CDR3 coding DNA: TGTGCCAGCACCAGTCCGGGACAGGGGGACTATGGCTACACCTTC. Protein: CASTSPGQGDYGYTF.

This clonotype was found many times. The chain links TRBV6-5 to TRBJ2-5, with 10 nucleotides matching TRBD1. This CDR3 is built from 14 residues. Germline V gene data show CDR1 as MNHEY and CDR2 as SVGAGI. Trimming removed 6 bases from V and 4 bases from J; junction bases left unmatched: 5. CDR3 amino acids: CASSWDRGLETQYF. The CDR3 coding sequence is TGTGCCAGCAGCTGGGACAGGGGCTTAGAGACCCAGTACTTC.

The table lists this clonotype with many counts. The chain is built from TRBV7-2 and TRBJ1-2; no firm D call. V dropped 1 base and J dropped 10 bases, with 7 bases sitting between them. Per germline, CDR1 SGHTA and CDR2 FQGNSA. The CDR3 length is 11 residues. CDR3 amino acids: CASSLGIDYTF. The CDR3 DNA reads as TGTGCCAGCAGCTTAGGTATCGACTACACCTTC.

The V gene is TRBV11-3, the J gene TRBJ2-5; 7 bases match TRBD1. Germline V gene sequence: CDR1 SGHNT, CDR2 YENEEA. The CDR3 extends over 15 amino acids. V lost 5 bases, J lost 1 base, and 7 bases stayed unmatched. CDR3: CASSPLYRGQETQYF. CDR3 bases: TGTGCCAGCAGCCCCCTTTACAGGGGCCAAGAGACCCAGTACTTC. Together with reference TRBV11-3 and TRBJ2-5, the CDR3 gives the full variable domain: EAGVVQSPRYKIIEKKQPVAFWCNPISGHNTLYWYLQNLGQGPELLIRYENEEAVDDSQLPKDRFSAERLKGVDSTLKIQPAELGDSAVYLCASSPLYRGQETQYFGPGTRLLVL.

V usage is TRBV11-3 and J usage is TRBJ1-1; D is uncertain. The ends were cut back, 0 bases at V and 1 base at J, with 6 bases in the middle. This CDR3 has 14 amino acids. Germline CDR1 is SGHNT and CDR2 is YENEEA. This CDR3 is CASSLDIRNTEAFF. The DNA of the CDR3 is TGTGCCAGCAGCTTAGATATTAGGAACACTGAAGCTTTCTTT.

At least ten counts were recorded for this clonotype. V gene TRBV19 combines with J gene TRBJ1-5, with a weak D call TRBD1 (5 bases). Trimming took off 5 bases at V and 2 bases at J, with 16 bases between the two ends. There are 16 residues in the CDR3. CDR1 and CDR2 from the germline V gene are LNHDA and SQIVND (reference sequence). CDR3 DNA sequence: TGTGCCAGTAGTCCCCCCGGGGGGAGGGGCAATCAGCCCCAGCATTTT. Protein: CASSPPGGRGNQPQHF.

This clonotype has a handful of counts. The chain joins TRBV6-2 or TRBV6-3 to TRBJ2-7, with D possibly matching TRBD2 (6 bases). The germline V and J ends were trimmed by 4 bases and 11 bases, with 12 bases remaining between them. The CDR3 loop spans 11 amino acids. Germline V CDR1 and CDR2: MNHEY, SVGEGT. The CDR3, as DNA: TGTGCCAGCAGTTCGGGGGTAGCGGAGTACTTC. Translation gives CASSSGVAEYF.

This clonotype was observed many times. This chain uses TRBV7-2 with TRBJ2-7; 8 bases are shared with TRBD1. J lost 4 bases, V lost 1 base, and 9 bases had no gene match. The CDR3 length is 16 residues. The germline V gene has CDR1 SGHTA and CDR2 FQGNSA. The CDR3 spells CASSLVPGGALYEQYF. CDR3 in DNA: TGTGCCAGCAGCTTAGTTCCAGGGGGCGCGTTATACGAGCAGTACTTC.

The CDR3 DNA is TGTGCCAGCAGCCTTGAAAGGAAGGGGGTTCGGCCCCAGCATTTT. It specifies CASSLERKGVRPQHF. The genes are TRBV6-1 and TRBJ1-5; D is possibly TRBD1 (6 bases). Trimming cost V 6 bases and J 9 bases, with 21 bases left between them. Germline CDR1 MNHNS, CDR2 SASEGT. The CDR3 contains 15 residues.

This clonotype was seen only a few times. Here the CDR3 reads CASSPPPLGGQYF. CDR3 nucleotides: TGTGCCAGCAGTCCCCCCCCCCTGGGAGGGCAGTACTTC. This chain joins TRBV28 and TRBJ2-7; D is perhaps TRBD2 (6 bases). CDR3 length: 13 amino acids. Germline V gives CDR1 MDHEN, CDR2 SYDVKM. The V end was cut by 5 bases, the J end by 9 bases, with 17 bases between.

CDR3 nucleotide sequence: TGTGCCAGCAGCTTATATCCGGGAGGCTACACCTTC. It encodes CASSLYPGGYTF. The V and J genes are TRBV7-2 and TRBJ1-2; D remains ambiguous. CDR3 length: 12 amino acids. The V end was cut by 2 bases, the J end by 8 bases, with 9 bases between. Germline CDR1 SGHTA, CDR2 FQGNSA.